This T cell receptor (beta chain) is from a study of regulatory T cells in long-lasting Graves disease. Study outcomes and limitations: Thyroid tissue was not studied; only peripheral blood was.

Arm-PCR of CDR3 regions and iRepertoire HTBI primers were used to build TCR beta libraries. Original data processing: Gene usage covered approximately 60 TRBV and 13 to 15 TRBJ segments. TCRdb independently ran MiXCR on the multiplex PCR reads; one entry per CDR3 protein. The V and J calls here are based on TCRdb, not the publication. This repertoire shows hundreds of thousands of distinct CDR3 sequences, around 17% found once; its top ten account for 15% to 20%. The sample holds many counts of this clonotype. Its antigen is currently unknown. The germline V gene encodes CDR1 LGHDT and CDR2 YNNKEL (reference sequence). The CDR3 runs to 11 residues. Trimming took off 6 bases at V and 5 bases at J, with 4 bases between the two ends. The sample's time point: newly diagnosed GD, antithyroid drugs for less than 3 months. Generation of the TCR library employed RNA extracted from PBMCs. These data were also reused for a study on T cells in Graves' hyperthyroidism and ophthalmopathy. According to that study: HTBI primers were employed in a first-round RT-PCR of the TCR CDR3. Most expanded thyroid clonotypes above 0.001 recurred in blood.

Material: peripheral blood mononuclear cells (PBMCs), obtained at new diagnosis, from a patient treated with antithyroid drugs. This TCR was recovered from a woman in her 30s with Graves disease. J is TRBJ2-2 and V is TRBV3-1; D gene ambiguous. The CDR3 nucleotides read TGTGCCAGCAGTCAGACCGGGGAGCTGTTTTTT. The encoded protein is CASSQTGELFF. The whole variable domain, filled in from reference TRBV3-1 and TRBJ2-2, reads DTAVSQTPKYLVTQMGNDKSIKCEQNLGHDTMYWYKQDSKKFLKIMFSYNNKELIINETVPNRFSPKSPDKAHLNLHINSLELGDSAVYFCASSQTGELFFGEGSRLTVL.